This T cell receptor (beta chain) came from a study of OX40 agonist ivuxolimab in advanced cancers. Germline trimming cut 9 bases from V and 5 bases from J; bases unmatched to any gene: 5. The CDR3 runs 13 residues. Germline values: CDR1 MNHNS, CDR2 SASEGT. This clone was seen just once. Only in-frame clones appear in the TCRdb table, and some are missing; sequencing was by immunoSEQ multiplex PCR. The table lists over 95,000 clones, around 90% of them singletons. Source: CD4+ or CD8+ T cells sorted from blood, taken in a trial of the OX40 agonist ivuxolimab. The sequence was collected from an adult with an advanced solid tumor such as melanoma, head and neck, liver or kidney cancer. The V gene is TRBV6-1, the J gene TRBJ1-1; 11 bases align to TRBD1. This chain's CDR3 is CASKDRGRTEAFF. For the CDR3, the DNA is TGTGCCAGTAAGGACAGGGGGCGAACTGAAGCTTTCTTT.